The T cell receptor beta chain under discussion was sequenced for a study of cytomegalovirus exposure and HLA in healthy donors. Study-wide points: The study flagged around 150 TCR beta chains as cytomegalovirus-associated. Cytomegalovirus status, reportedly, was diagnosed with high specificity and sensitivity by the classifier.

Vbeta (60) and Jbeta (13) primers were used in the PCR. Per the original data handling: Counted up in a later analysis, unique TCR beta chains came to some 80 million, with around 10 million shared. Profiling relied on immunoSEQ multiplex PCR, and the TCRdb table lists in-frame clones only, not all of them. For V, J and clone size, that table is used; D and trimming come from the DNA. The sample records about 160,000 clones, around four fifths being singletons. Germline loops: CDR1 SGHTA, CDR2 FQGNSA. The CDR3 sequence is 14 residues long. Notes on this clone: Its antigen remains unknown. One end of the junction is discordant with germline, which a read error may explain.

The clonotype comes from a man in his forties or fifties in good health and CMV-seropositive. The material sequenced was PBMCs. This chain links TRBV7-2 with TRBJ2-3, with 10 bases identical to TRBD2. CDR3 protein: CASSLAGATDTQYF. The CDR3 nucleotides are TGTGCCAGCAGCCTAGCGGGGGCCACAGATACGCAGTATTTT.